This TCR beta chain is drawn from a study of PD-L1 blockade in urothelial cancer. As to time point: peripheral blood 6 weeks after treatment start. Patients' cancers were locally advanced or metastatic urothelial carcinomas. This CDR3 contains 13 residues. Germline values: CDR1 LNHDA, CDR2 SQIVND (reference sequence). Trimming removed 7 bases from V and 4 bases from J, with 11 bases in between. The table came from immunoSEQ multiplex PCR; TCRdb's copy has only in-frame clones and leaves some out. The top ten clones hold about 7.9% of a sample with fewer than 50,000 clones, about 90% of them seen once.

V usage is TRBV19 and J usage is TRBJ2-1, with D tentatively TRBD1 (6 bases). Source: PBMCs, taken around atezolizumab (anti-PD-L1) treatment. The origin of this receptor is a man aged 65 to 85 with urothelial cancer. DNA for the CDR3: TGTGCCAGTACAGGGGCAACGTACAATGAGCAGTTCTTC. This encodes CASTGATYNEQFF.